This is a list of T cell receptor beta chains from one sample in a study of blood T cell repertoires in COVID-19. Sequencing was performed with immunoSEQ multiplex PCR; in TCRdb, only in-frame clones are kept and a portion is missing. The sample contains 250,000 to 300,000 clones, approximately 90% of which appear only once. The specimen sequenced was PBMCs or T cells enriched from blood (not recorded which). The receptors come from a woman between 40 and 55 years old with acute COVID-19. The CDR3 runs from the conserved cysteine through the conserved F or W. Each record gives: clone size, V gene, D gene, J gene, CDR3 DNA, CDR3 protein. A D gene is named only where the DNA matches it firmly. Clone size is given for some rows only: seen once, a few or many times, or a class if the clone is expanded.

size: NA; V: TRBV7-6; D: NA; J: TRBJ1-3; DNA: TGTGCCAGCAGCTTACAGGACAGTCCCTTTGGAAACACCATATATTTT; CDR3: CASSLQDSPFGNTIYF
size: NA; V: TRBV30; D: NA; J: TRBJ2-1; DNA: TGTGCCTGGAGTTCAGGCAATGAGCAGTTCTTC; CDR3: CAWSSGNEQFF
size: NA; V: TRBV28; D: NA; J: TRBJ2-3; DNA: TGTGCCAGCAGCCCGACTAGCACAGATACGCAGTATTTT; CDR3: CASSPTSTDTQYF
size: NA; V: TRBV9; D: TRBD2; J: TRBJ2-5; DNA: TGTGCCAGCAGCCCAGGAAGGGCTAGCGGGGGCCAGGGGACCCAGTACTTC; CDR3: CASSPGRASGGQGTQYF
size: once; V: TRBV19; D: TRBD1; J: TRBJ1-1; DNA: TGTGCCAGTAGTAGGGACAGGAACACTGAAGCTTTCTTT; CDR3: CASSRDRNTEAFF
size: NA; V: TRBV5-1; D: TRBD1; J: TRBJ2-7; DNA: TGCGCCAGCAGCTTTACCGGGACAGGGGGGTACGAGCAGTACTTC; CDR3: CASSFTGTGGYEQYF
size: NA; V: TRBV11-3; D: TRBD1; J: TRBJ1-1; DNA: TGTGCCAGCAGCCCGCGGACAGGGATGAACACTGAAGCTTTCTTT; CDR3: CASSPRTGMNTEAFF
size: NA; V: TRBV27; D: TRBD2; J: TRBJ2-3; DNA: TGTGCCAGCAGTTTATCGCCGACTAGCGGCATCACAGATACGCAGTATTTT; CDR3: CASSLSPTSGITDTQYF
size: NA; V: TRBV7-2; D: TRBD1; J: TRBJ1-2; DNA: TGTGCCAGCAGCCCACAGCCGCCGGGACAGGGAGTACGGTATGGCTACACCTTC; CDR3: CASSPQPPGQGVRYGYTF
size: NA; V: TRBV30; D: NA; J: TRBJ2-2; DNA: TGTGCCTGGAGTGTGAGCTGGTCTACCGGGGAGCTGTTTTTT; CDR3: CAWSVSWSTGELFF
size: once; V: TRBV10-3; D: NA; J: TRBJ1-2; DNA: TGTGCCATCAGTGAGTGGGGGGATTCCTATGGCTACACCTTC; CDR3: CAISEWGDSYGYTF
size: NA; V: TRBV5-4; D: TRBD2; J: TRBJ2-7; DNA: TGTGCCAGCAGCCTAGGACTAGCGCAATCCTCCTACGAGCAGTACTTC; CDR3: CASSLGLAQSSYEQYF
size: NA; V: TRBV10-3; D: NA; J: TRBJ2-1; DNA: TGTGCCATCAGGGATGTGGGACTTGGGGGTGAGCAGTTCTTC; CDR3: CAIRDVGLGGEQFF
size: NA; V: TRBV6-2/TRBV6-3; D: NA; J: TRBJ1-1; DNA: TGTGCCAGCAGTCGACAGATGAACACTGAAGCTTTCTTT; CDR3: CASSRQMNTEAFF
size: NA; V: TRBV24-1; D: NA; J: TRBJ2-3; DNA: TGTGCCACCAGTTTCAGGGTCGGCGATACGCAGTATTTT; CDR3: CATSFRVGDTQYF
size: NA; V: TRBV7-9; D: TRBD1; J: TRBJ1-4; DNA: TGTGCCAGCAGCCGCCGAGGGACAGGCGGTGCAACTAATGAAAAACTGTTTTTT; CDR3: CASSRRGTGGATNEKLFF
size: NA; V: TRBV21-1; D: NA; J: TRBJ1-5; DNA: TGTGCCAGCAGCCAAATTGGGACACCAAATCAGCCCCAGCATTTT; CDR3: CASSQIGTPNQPQHF
size: NA; V: TRBV6-5; D: TRBD1; J: TRBJ1-1; DNA: TGTGCCAGTGGGACAGGTAGGAACACTGAAGCTTTCTTT; CDR3: CASGTGRNTEAFF
size: NA; V: TRBV2; D: TRBD1; J: TRBJ1-1; DNA: TGTGCCAGCAGTGGACAGGGGGGAACTGAAGCTTTCTTT; CDR3: CASSGQGGTEAFF
size: NA; V: TRBV30; D: NA; J: TRBJ1-2; DNA: TGTGCCTGGAGTATCAGGACAGAAAATGGCTACACCTTC; CDR3: CAWSIRTENGYTF
size: NA; V: TRBV6-5; D: NA; J: TRBJ1-4; DNA: TGTGCCAGCAGTTACTCGAATCAGGGCAGGGAAAAACTGTTTTTT; CDR3: CASSYSNQGREKLFF
size: NA; V: TRBV18; D: NA; J: TRBJ1-4; DNA: TGTGCCAGCTCAAGGACACAGTCAACTAATGAAAAACTGTTTTTT; CDR3: CASSRTQSTNEKLFF
size: NA; V: TRBV25-1; D: NA; J: TRBJ1-2; DNA: TGTGCCAGCAGTGAATACAGAGGTTATGGCTACACCTTC; CDR3: CASSEYRGYGYTF